The 32 T cell receptor beta chains presented below share a single source sample, sequenced in a study of cytotoxic CD8 clonotypes in ibrutinib-treated CLL. Assay used: immunoSEQ multiplex PCR; TCRdb lists only in-frame clones, some missing. This sample has 90,000 to 100,000 clones; approximately 80% occur once, and the top ten carry around 30%. Sequencing used PBMCs, obtained after 12 months of ibrutinib treatment. The source of these receptors is a human donor with chronic lymphocytic leukemia.

The chain carries TRBV5-1 and TRBJ2-2; no reliable D call. The germline V gene has CDR1 SGHRS and CDR2 YFSETQ. V was shortened by 4 bases and J by 6 bases, with 19 bases between the two germline ends. The CDR3 consists of 16 residues. As DNA, the CDR3 is TGCGCCAGCAGCCCCATTGCGTCCCGGTCCGCCGGGGAGCTGTTTTTT. Translated, it gives CASSPIASRSAGELFF.

The CDR3 DNA sequence: TGTGCCAGCAGCTTATTCGACAGACCTGGCTACACCTTC. This translates into CASSLFDRPGYTF. The gene calls are TRBV5-4 and TRBJ1-2, with D possibly being TRBD1 (5 bases). This CDR3 region has 13 residues. CDR1 and CDR2 from the germline V gene are SGHNT and YYREEE (reference sequence). V gave up 2 bases and J gave up 7 bases, with 12 bases separating them.

The rearrangement links TRBV4-1 to TRBJ2-4; the D is unclear. Germline loops: CDR1 MGHRA, CDR2 YSYEKL. The CDR3 contains 19 residues. The V end lost 1 base, the J end lost 0 bases, and 19 bases lay between the germline ends. CDR3 nucleotide sequence: TGCGCCAGCAGCCAAGGAAGGGCTCGGTCCACACTAGCCAAAAACATTCAGTACTTC. Translated: CASSQGRARSTLAKNIQYF.

The chain recombines TRBV4-1 with TRBJ1-4; 11 nucleotides agree with TRBD1. Germline V gene lookup returns CDR1 MGHRA and CDR2 YSYEKL. The CDR3 runs to 17 residues. With 1 base clipped from V and 10 bases from J, the junction kept 11 bases outside the gene matches. Here the CDR3 DNA reads TGCGCCAGCAGCCAAGCGCCGGGAGGACAGGGGGCAGGAAAACTGTTTTTT. Its translation: CASSQAPGGQGAGKLFF.

This clone was recorded only once. A far larger clone differs by one base, so this is likely a read error. The chain joins TRBV10-3 to TRBJ2-7; tentatively, D is TRBD1 or TRBD2 (5 bases each). V lost 3 bases to trimming and J lost 3 bases, with 9 bases between them. This CDR3 is 13 amino acids long. Germline V gene sequence: CDR1 ENHRY, CDR2 SYGVKD. The CDR3 DNA follows: TGTGCCATCAGTGAAGGGGAGTTCTACGAGCAGTACTTC. Translated, it gives CAISEGEFYEQYF.

The chain recombines TRBV7-2 with TRBJ2-5, with D perhaps TRBD2 (6 bases). Per the germline V gene, CDR1 is SGHTA and CDR2 is FQGNSA. Trimming stripped 3 bases from V and 3 bases from J, with 11 bases between. The CDR3 sequence is 14 residues long. The CDR3 DNA follows: TGTGCCAGCAGCTTGCAGCGGGTAAAAGAGACCCAGTACTTC. Its protein product is CASSLQRVKETQYF.

The chain joins TRBV7-3 to TRBJ2-5, with 8 bases lining up with TRBD2. CDR1 is SGHTA and CDR2 is FQGTGA in the germline V gene. J lost 0 bases, V lost 5 bases, and 8 bases had no gene match. The CDR3 spans 16 residues. The CDR3, as DNA: TGTGCCAGCAGCCCCCAAGAGCGGGGGTACCAAGAGACCCAGTACTTC. Residues: CASSPQERGYQETQYF.

This chain links TRBV5-1 with TRBJ2-6, with a weak D call TRBD1 (5 bases). Looked up from germline, CDR1 is SGHRS and CDR2 is YFSETQ. V gave up 4 bases and J gave up 3 bases, with 14 bases separating them. CDR3 size: 16 residues. The chain's CDR3 is CASSPQGLLGANVLTF. CDR3 coding DNA: TGCGCCAGCAGCCCCCAGGGTCTACTTGGGGCCAACGTCCTGACTTTC.

In its sample, this clone ranks as medium-sized. CDR3 nucleotides: TGTGCCAGCAGCAGGGCAGGCGGTGGGGAAGATGAAAAACTGTTTTTT. It translates to CASSRAGGGEDEKLFF. The chain has TRBV5-4 and TRBJ1-4, with D unresolved. Germline CDR1 SGHNT, CDR2 YYREEE (reference sequence). Deletions cut 4 bases from V and 6 bases from J, with 19 bases between. This CDR3 contains 16 residues.

This clone was detected a few times. The rearrangement links TRBV5-5 to TRBJ2-7, with D unresolved. Germline CDR1 is SGHKS and CDR2 is YYEKEE (reference sequence). Trimming left V 2 bases short and J 0 bases short, with 12 bases between. The CDR3 spans 15 residues. The CDR3: CASSLTEGVSYEQYF. CDR3 sequence (DNA): TGTGCCAGCAGCTTAACGGAAGGAGTCTCCTACGAGCAGTACTTC.

This chain uses TRBV29-1 with TRBJ1-1, with a possible D match to TRBD1 (5 bases). The CDR3 length is 14 residues. Germline V gene data show CDR1 as SQVTM and CDR2 as ANQGSEA. Trimming removed 3 bases at V and 4 bases at J, with 15 bases between. The CDR3 DNA reads as TGCAGCGTTGATAAGGCAGGGTCTTTCACTGAAGCTTTCTTT. Translation gives CSVDKAGSFTEAFF.

The sample holds one count of this clone. The chain has TRBV5-1 and TRBJ2-7; 12 bases align to TRBD2. Germline-derived CDR1 and CDR2 are SGHRS and YFSETQ. V was clipped by 4 bases and J by 5 bases; unmatched bases: 13. The CDR3 is 17 amino acids. The CDR3 coding sequence is TGCGCCAGCAGCCCGCGCCCGGCTAGCGGGGGGGCCCACGAGCAGTACTTC. As protein: CASSPRPASGGAHEQYF.

The rearrangement links TRBV9 to TRBJ2-3; D remains ambiguous. Trimming pared 6 bases from V and 0 bases from J, leaving 11 bases between. CDR1 and CDR2 from the germline V gene are SGDLS and YYNGEE. The CDR3 length is 14 residues. The CDR3 sequence: CASTNLPSTDTQYF. The CDR3 coding sequence is TGTGCCAGCACCAACCTACCTAGCACAGATACGCAGTATTTT.

This rearrangement joins TRBV10-3 to TRBJ2-3, with 11 bases lining up with TRBD2. The CDR3 is 16 residues long. V shed 3 bases and J 2 bases; nucleotides not matched to a gene: 4. Germline V CDR1 and CDR2: ENHRY, SYGVKD. CDR3 DNA sequence: TGTGCCATCAGTGAAAATAGCGGGGGGGACACAGATACGCAGTATTTT. Residues: CAISENSGGDTDTQYF.

The genes are TRBV19 and TRBJ1-2; a possible D gene is TRBD1 (6 bases). Looked up from germline, CDR1 is LNHDA and CDR2 is SQIVND (reference sequence). This CDR3 has 15 amino acids. V lost 4 bases and J lost 8, with 20 bases in between. The CDR3 DNA follows: TGTGCCAGTAGTAGACAGGCGATCCGGGGGTCGGGCTACACCTTC. Translating it yields CASSRQAIRGSGYTF.

This clone was counted once. The chain links TRBV5-1 to TRBJ1-2; D gene unclear. The CDR3 totals 14 residues. V lost 1 base and J lost 4, with 11 bases in between. CDR1 SGHRS and CDR2 YFSETQ come from the germline V gene. Written as DNA, the CDR3 is TGCGCCAGCAGCTTGAACGCGCGGAGCTATGGCTACACCTTC. This encodes CASSLNARSYGYTF.

The gene calls are TRBV13 and TRBJ2-5, with 7 bases matching TRBD1. Germline CDR1 is PRHDT and CDR2 is FYEKMQ (reference sequence). This CDR3 has 17 residues. V was pared by 1 base and J by 5 bases, with 13 bases of the junction left unmatched. This CDR3 is CASSLDLLTGKSETQYF. The CDR3 DNA sequence: TGTGCCAGCAGCTTAGATTTATTGACAGGGAAGTCGGAGACCCAGTACTTC.

The V call is TRBV6-6, the J call TRBJ2-1; D is perhaps TRBD2 (6 bases). V was pared by 2 bases and J by 5 bases, with 10 bases between. CDR1 and CDR2 (germline): MNHNY, SVGAGI (reference sequence). This CDR3 has 14 amino acids. The CDR3 DNA is TGTGCCAGCAGTTACAAAGGAGGGGACAATGAGCAGTTCTTC. It specifies CASSYKGGDNEQFF.

The chain carries TRBV4-3 and TRBJ1-1; weak D call: TRBD1 (5 bases). V was cut by 0 bases and J by 4 bases, with 12 bases left in between. The CDR3 length is 15 residues. Germline-derived CDR1 and CDR2 are LGHNA and YSLEER. The CDR3 spells CASSQDYLGATEAFF. The CDR3 bases are TGCGCCAGCAGCCAAGATTATCTAGGGGCCACTGAAGCTTTCTTT.

The gene calls are TRBV6-5 and TRBJ2-7; tentative D call: TRBD1 (5 bases). The CDR3 extends over 15 amino acids. Germline-derived CDR1 and CDR2 are MNHEY and SVGAGI. Trimming stripped 0 bases from V and 4 bases from J, with 13 bases between. CDR3 sequence (DNA): TGTGCCAGCAGTTACTCGGGGCAGAATTGGTACGAGCAGTACTTC. Encoded protein: CASSYSGQNWYEQYF.

This sequence joins TRBV18 and TRBJ1-3; no reliable D call. The CDR3 has 20 amino acids. The germline V gene has CDR1 KGHSH and CDR2 LQKENI. V lost 0 bases and J 2 bases, leaving 23 bases between the germline ends. The CDR3 DNA sequence: TGTGCCAGCTCACCACCGAATCGGGGAAGACCCTCAAACGCTGGAAACACCATATATTTT. Amino acid sequence: CASSPPNRGRPSNAGNTIYF.

The rearrangement joins TRBV10-3 to TRBJ1-5; D remains unclear. This CDR3 region has 13 residues. Per germline, CDR1 ENHRY and CDR2 SYGVKD. V was cut by 7 bases and J by 6 bases, with 13 bases left in between. The CDR3 loop reads CAITPAPSQPQHF. CDR3 coding DNA: TGTGCCATCACCCCAGCCCCCTCTCAGCCCCAGCATTTT.

The CDR3 nucleotides are TGTGCCAGCAGCGACAGGGGGAACGAGCAGTACTTC. This sequence encodes CASSDRGNEQYF. J is TRBJ2-7 and V is TRBV25-1; 9 bases agree with TRBD1. Germline-derived CDR1 and CDR2 are MGHDK and SYGVNS. This CDR3 comprises 12 residues. The V gene end was trimmed by 6 bases and the J gene end by 5 bases; junction bases not matched to a gene: 2.

V and J are TRBV13 and TRBJ1-4, with 7 bases matching TRBD1. The ends lost 5 bases at V and 1 base at J; junction bases unmatched: 4. The CDR3 spans 15 residues. Germline V gene lookup returns CDR1 PRHDT and CDR2 FYEKMQ (reference sequence). The CDR3 loop reads CASSPRQGTNEKLFF. The CDR3 DNA reads TGTGCCAGCAGCCCCCGACAGGGAACTAATGAAAAACTGTTTTTT.

This chain connects TRBV29-1 to TRBJ1-1, with TRBD1 identical over 7 bases. The germline V gene encodes CDR1 SQVTM and CDR2 ANQGSEA. The V segment lost 1 base and the J segment 4 bases; nucleotides outside the gene matches: 6. The CDR3 consists of 14 residues. The CDR3 loop is CSVEGNRGSTEAFF. CDR3 nucleotides: TGCAGCGTTGAAGGTAACAGGGGTTCCACTGAAGCTTTCTTT.

The rearrangement joins TRBV30 to TRBJ1-3, with D perhaps TRBD1 (6 bases). V lost 3 bases and J 3 bases, leaving 15 bases between the germline ends. The CDR3 runs 15 residues. The germline CDR1 and CDR2 sequences are GTSNPN and SVGIG (reference sequence). In nucleotides, the CDR3 is TGTGCCTGGAGGTCCAGGGGATGGAGTGGAAACACCATATATTTT. Translation gives CAWRSRGWSGNTIYF.

The V and J genes are TRBV9 and TRBJ1-3; D gene ambiguous. Germline CDR1 is SGDLS and CDR2 is YYNGEE. The CDR3 runs 14 residues. V shed 4 bases and J shed 9 bases, with 17 bases lying between them. CDR3 region: CASSTLASSITIYF. The CDR3 nucleotides read TGTGCCAGCAGCACCCTAGCCTCGTCAATCACCATATATTTT.

The chain couples TRBV9 to TRBJ2-1, with TRBD2 matching over 8 bases. Unmatched junction bases numbered 10, after V lost 4 bases and J lost 10 bases. The CDR3 extends over 14 amino acids. Germline-derived CDR1 and CDR2 are SGDLS and YYNGEE. Written as DNA, the CDR3 is TGTGCCAGCAGCCCGGTCGGGGGGGCACCCGAGCAGTTCTTC. Translated: CASSPVGGAPEQFF.

CDR3 sequence reads: CASSQDGFGNTEAFF. The CDR3 region has the DNA TGCGCCAGCAGCCAGGATGGTTTCGGGAACACTGAAGCTTTCTTT. The rearrangement uses TRBV4-3 and TRBJ1-1; no firm D call. This CDR3 contains 15 residues. Between the trimmed V and J ends, which lost 3 bases and 1 base, there was a span of 12 bases. Germline values: CDR1 LGHNA, CDR2 YSLEER.

Only a few counts were recorded for this clone. This rearrangement joins TRBV5-6 to TRBJ1-5, with D hard to call. Deletions cut 2 bases from V and 8 bases from J, with 8 bases between. CDR1 is SGHDT and CDR2 is YYEEEE in the germline V gene. The CDR3 covers 12 residues. The CDR3 sequence is CASSFPGEPQHF. The CDR3, as DNA: TGTGCCAGCAGCTTTCCCGGGGAGCCCCAGCATTTT.

This chain connects TRBV11-3 to TRBJ2-5; 10 nucleotides match TRBD2. The CDR3 length is 13 residues. In germline, CDR1 is SGHNT, CDR2 YENEEA. With 6 bases clipped from V and 3 bases from J, the junction kept 1 base outside the gene matches. CDR3 nucleotides: TGTGCCAGCAGGGGGACTAGCGAAGAGACCCAGTACTTC. Its translation is CASRGTSEETQYF. Full variable domain (outside the CDR3, taken from reference TRBV11-3 and TRBJ2-5): EAGVVQSPRYKIIEKKQPVAFWCNPISGHNTLYWYLQNLGQGPELLIRYENEEAVDDSQLPKDRFSAERLKGVDSTLKIQPAELGDSAVYLCASRGTSEETQYFGPGTRLLVL.

The CDR3 DNA follows: TGTGCCTGGAGTGTTGGGACTTCCCTCTCCGGGGAGCTGTTTTTT. This codes for CAWSVGTSLSGELFF. This sequence joins TRBV30 and TRBJ2-2; the D gene is possibly TRBD2 (6 bases). Trimming shortened V by 0 bases and J by 6 bases, and 14 bases separated the two germline ends. This CDR3 has 15 residues. Germline assignment: CDR1 GTSNPN and CDR2 SVGIG (reference sequence).